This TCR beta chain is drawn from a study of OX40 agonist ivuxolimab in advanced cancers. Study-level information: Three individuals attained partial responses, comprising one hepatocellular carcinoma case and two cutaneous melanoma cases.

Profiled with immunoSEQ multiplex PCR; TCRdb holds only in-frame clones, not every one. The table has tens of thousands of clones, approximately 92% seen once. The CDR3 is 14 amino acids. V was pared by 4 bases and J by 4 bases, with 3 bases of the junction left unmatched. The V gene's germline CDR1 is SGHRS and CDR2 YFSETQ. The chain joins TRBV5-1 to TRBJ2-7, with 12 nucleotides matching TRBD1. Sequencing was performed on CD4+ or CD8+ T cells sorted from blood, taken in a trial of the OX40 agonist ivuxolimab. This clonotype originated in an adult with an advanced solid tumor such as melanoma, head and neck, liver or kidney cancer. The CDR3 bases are TGCGCCAGCAGCGCGGGACAGGGGGCGTACGAGCAGTACTTC. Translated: CASSAGQGAYEQYF.